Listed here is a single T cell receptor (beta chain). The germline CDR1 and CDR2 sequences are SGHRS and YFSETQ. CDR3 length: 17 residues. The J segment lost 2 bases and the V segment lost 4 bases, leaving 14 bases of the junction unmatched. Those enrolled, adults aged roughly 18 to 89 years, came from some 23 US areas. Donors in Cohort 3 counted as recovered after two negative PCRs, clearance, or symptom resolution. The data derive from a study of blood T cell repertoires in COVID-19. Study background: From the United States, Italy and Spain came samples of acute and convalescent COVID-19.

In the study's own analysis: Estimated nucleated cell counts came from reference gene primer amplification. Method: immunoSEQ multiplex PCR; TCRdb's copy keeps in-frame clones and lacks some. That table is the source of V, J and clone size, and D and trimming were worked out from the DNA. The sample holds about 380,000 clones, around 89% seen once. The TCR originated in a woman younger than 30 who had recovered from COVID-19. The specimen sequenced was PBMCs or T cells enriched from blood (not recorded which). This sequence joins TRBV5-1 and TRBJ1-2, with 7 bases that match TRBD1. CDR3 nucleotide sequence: TGCGCCAGCAGCAACCCAAGTGGGGCGGGACAGAACTATGGCTACACCTTC. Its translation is CASSNPSGAGQNYGYTF.